The clone carrying this TCR beta chain was picked up a small number of times. The data are from a study of yellow fever vaccine responses in identical twins. A single record per CDR3 protein comes from TCRdb applying MiXCR to the RT-PCR reads. The data hold tens of thousands of distinct CDR3 sequences, with more than 45% observed a single time. The sample consisted of T cells from blood (PBMCs), unsorted or a sorted subset (not recorded which), taken before or after yellow fever vaccination (not recorded which). The TCR was taken from a woman between 18 and 30 years old who received the yellow fever vaccine.

The CDR3 reads CASSLGGRFNEQFF. The CDR3 nucleotides are TGTGCCAGCAGTTTAGGGGGGCGGTTCAATGAGCAGTTCTTC. This chain links TRBV12-3 or TRBV12-4 with TRBJ2-1, with D perhaps matching TRBD1 (6 bases). The CDR3 sequence is 14 residues long. V was pared by 1 base and J by 6 bases, with 10 bases between.